This T cell receptor (beta chain) appears in the sequencing data of a study of blood T cell repertoires in COVID-19. The trim removed 1 base at V and 10 bases at J, leaving 11 bases unmatched. The CDR3 sequence is 16 residues long. CDR1 is MGHRA and CDR2 is YSYEKL in the germline V gene. Libraries were prepared by immunoSEQ multiplex PCR; TCRdb keeps only in-frame clonotypes and omits some of them. The table lists some 150,000 clones, approximately 80% of them singletons. V gene TRBV4-1 combines with J gene TRBJ2-3, with TRBD1 identical over 10 bases. The TCR originated in a man between 60 and 75 years old with active or convalescent COVID-19. Sequencing input: peripheral blood. The CDR3 loop is CASSQVRQGAPLAQYF. The CDR3 region has the DNA TGCGCCAGCAGCCAAGTCCGACAGGGGGCTCCTCTCGCGCAGTATTTT.